This T cell receptor beta chain was identified in a study of identical twins. Overall study findings and caveats: Cord blood beta clonotypes that were abundant carried fewer insertions, and memory repertoires showed no such trend. Those out-of-frame alpha sequences shared by twins showed an excess of low generation probability. Surplus twin overlap in beta out-of-frame sequences was less pronounced.

TCRdb processed the 5' RACE reads anew with MiXCR; each CDR3 protein has one entry. The repertoire includes 1.5 million to 2 million distinct CDR3 sequences, about 31% of them detected once, and 0.25% to 0.3% sits in the top ten. This clonotype was detected ten times or more. Its antigen is unidentified. Only healthy Caucasians were included as donors. CDR3 length: 12 residues. Trimming shortened V by 5 bases and J by 6 bases, and 9 bases separated the two germline ends. The specimen was cord blood. The chain carries TRBV12-3 or TRBV12-4 and TRBJ2-3, with unresolved D. The sequence was obtained from a newborn girl in good health. This CDR3 is CASSETWDTQYF. CDR3 bases: TGTGCCAGCAGTGAGACATGGGATACGCAGTATTTT.